This TCR beta chain was identified during a study of identifying expanded T cells in peripheral blood. The repertoire was sequenced with immunoSEQ multiplex PCR; TCRdb's copy has only in-frame clones and lacks some. The sample carries some 120,000 clones, around four fifths recorded once. CDR1 is SGHTA, CDR2 FQGNSA, per germline. The V and J ends lost 6 bases and 5 bases, in that order; junction bases with no gene match: 5. CDR3 length: 15 amino acids. Study-wide points: Across healthy donors, higher total template counts meant significantly greater roughly two-week count variance.

About this clone itself: Antigen unknown.

Source material: blood. The J gene is TRBJ2-5, the V gene TRBV7-2; 14 nucleotides match TRBD2. The receptor was derived from a person between 18 and 69 years old in good health. The CDR3 spells CASRQRLAGGETQYF. For the CDR3, the DNA is TGTGCCAGCAGGCAAAGACTAGCGGGAGGGGAGACCCAGTACTTC.